Listed below are T cell receptor beta chains from one sample, sequenced in a study of blood T cell repertoires in COVID-19. Assay used: immunoSEQ multiplex PCR; TCRdb lists only in-frame clones, some missing. The profile shows roughly 200,000 clones, about nine tenths of them singletons. The sample was peripheral blood. All receptors derive from a man aged 18 to 35 with active or convalescent COVID-19. The conserved cysteine and the conserved F or W are not part of the CDR3 here.

>TRBV28|TRBJ2-5|13
ASSLSGGAGETQY
>TRBV11-2|TRBJ2-1|13
ASSSRTGSWNEQF
>TRBV6-6|TRBJ1-6|12
ASSYSKALFPLH
>TRBV27|TRBJ1-1|14
ASSPGQGEMNTEAF
>TRBV9|TRBJ1-3|14
ASSVGPAESGNTIY
>TRBV4-1|TRBJ2-4|13
ASSQDQGQGNIQY
>TRBV5-1|TRBJ1-4|16
ASSLDGGGISTNEKLF
>TRBV2|TRBJ1-4|15
ASSDWLQGAISEKLF
>TRBV5-1|TRBJ1-3|13
ASSRSGPPENTIY
>TRBV5-1|TRBJ1-3|14
ASSLGQGTVGNTIY
>TRBV7-9|TRBJ1-5|12
ASSFSTENQPQH
>TRBV3-1/TRBV3-2|TRBJ2-7|13
ASSPGLAVPYEQY
>TRBV7-9|TRBJ2-1|12
ASRAGTSDGEQF
>TRBV4-1|TRBJ2-7|12
ASSLGQGAYEQY
>TRBV5-6|TRBJ1-2|14
ASSLAGTGKAYGYT
>TRBV5-1|TRBJ2-3|14
ASSVAGRLAADTQY
>TRBV18|TRBJ1-1|13
ASSPMRSGNTEAF
>TRBV9|TRBJ1-2|12
ASSVGQGGYGYT
>TRBV7-2|TRBJ1-2|12
ASSNRVSNYGYT
>TRBV5-1|TRBJ2-1|13
ASSFGGSSYNEQF
>TRBV10-1|TRBJ1-1|11
ASSERGETEAF
>TRBV20-1|TRBJ2-5|13
SASSQRGGIGTQY
>TRBV27|TRBJ2-3|9
ASSSVDTQY
>TRBV4-1|TRBJ2-7|13
ASSQDPAGVYEQY
>TRBV7-3|TRBJ2-7|13
ASSVWAGTGDEQY
>TRBV5-1|TRBJ2-3|12
ASSKVTDRDTQY
>TRBV30|TRBJ2-2|12
AWGSGTNTGELF
>TRBV2|TRBJ1-3|14
ASSDPGTGSGNTIY
>TRBV19|TRBJ1-1|10
ASSTAQGAAF
>TRBV19|TRBJ2-1|10
ASSIFSNEQF
>TRBV29-1|TRBJ2-1|12
SVATSGRGNEQF
>TRBV10-3|TRBJ2-3|13
ATRDGTSGKHTQY
>TRBV6-6|TRBJ1-1|11
ASSYSRRPEAF
>TRBV12-5|TRBJ2-7|17
ASGLIDVMPGLTKYEQY
>TRBV5-1|TRBJ2-7|13
ASSPRGRGAYEQY
>TRBV7-2|TRBJ2-1|14
ASSLGPGGGYNEQF
>TRBV30|TRBJ2-1|10
AWSPQYNEQF
>TRBV6-2/TRBV6-3|TRBJ2-3|12
ASSYDRSTDTQY
>TRBV5-1|TRBJ2-1|11
ATNRAGNDEQF
>TRBV30|TRBJ1-5|14
AWSVFHRDSNQPQH
>TRBV27|TRBJ1-2|12
ASSLFGGNYGYT
>TRBV24-1|TRBJ1-5|11
ATRSGGGQPQH
>TRBV7-2|TRBJ2-1|11
ASRQSGGNEQF
>TRBV19|TRBJ2-3|13
ASSGGSGIADTQY
>TRBV27|TRBJ1-4|14
ASSLDLGVLNEKLF
>TRBV10-3|TRBJ1-3|15
AISEADKKRSGNTIY
>TRBV18|TRBJ2-7|12
ASSLGTETYEQY
>TRBV5-1|TRBJ1-1|15
ASSLATGAGANTEAF